The 22 T cell receptor beta chains below were found in one sample sequenced in a study of spatial heterogeneity in lung cancer. Stated time point: blood at routine non-recurrence follow-up after resection. TCRdb called the 5' RACE reads again in MiXCR, with one record for every CDR3 protein. The sample consists of about 110,000 distinct CDR3 sequences, 10% to 13% of them appearing once. This specimen consisted of PBMCs, obtained at follow-up. These receptors were obtained from a female donor with early-stage non-small cell lung cancer.

This clonotype was seen only a few times. The rearrangement joins TRBV5-4 to TRBJ1-4, with unresolved D. The CDR3 totals 15 residues. The ends were cut back, 4 bases at V and 6 bases at J, with 16 bases in the middle. Germline loops: CDR1 SGHNT, CDR2 YYREEE (reference sequence). CDR3: CASSPGSNGDEKLFF. The CDR3 nucleotides read TGTGCCAGCAGCCCCGGCAGCAATGGGGATGAAAAACTGTTTTTT.

This clonotype was recorded at least ten times. The chain couples TRBV29-1 to TRBJ2-5; D is uncertain. Germline CDR1 and CDR2: SQVTM and ANQGSEA. Trimming removed 3 bases at V and 3 bases at J, with 8 bases between. There are 12 residues in the CDR3. The CDR3 sequence: CSVEKYEETQYF. The CDR3 bases are TGCAGCGTTGAGAAATACGAAGAGACCCAGTACTTC.

The V call is TRBV15, the J call TRBJ2-2, with a weak D call TRBD2 (5 bases). This CDR3 region has 14 residues. CDR1 is LNHNV, CDR2 YYDKDF, per germline (reference sequence). Trimming removed 0 bases from V and 9 bases from J, with 11 bases in between. CDR3 region: CATSRDGLAWELFF. CDR3 nucleotide sequence: TGTGCCACCAGCAGAGATGGTCTAGCCTGGGAGCTGTTTTTT.

The chain carries TRBV7-9 and TRBJ1-1; D remains unclear. CDR1 and CDR2 (germline): SEHNR, FQNEAQ (reference sequence). V lost 5 bases and J lost 1, with 14 bases in between. This CDR3 comprises 15 residues. CDR3 in DNA: TGTGCCAGCAGCGCGAGTTTCTCCTCGAACACTGAAGCTTTCTTT. Translated: CASSASFSSNTEAFF.

This clonotype was detected only a few times. The chain joins TRBV19 to TRBJ2-4; 12 bases align to TRBD2. The CDR3 has 18 residues. J was trimmed by 4 bases and V by 6 bases; bases with no gene match: 13. In germline, CDR1 is LNHDA, CDR2 SQIVND (reference sequence). In DNA form, the CDR3 reads TGTGCCAGTAGCGTACTAGCGGGAGGTGATATTCGTAAAAACATTCAGTACTTC. It yields the protein CASSVLAGGDIRKNIQYF.

In its sample, this clonotype was seen a few times. The chain uses TRBV29-1 and TRBJ2-7; possibly TRBD1 for D (6 bases). CDR3 length: 12 amino acids. Trimming left V 5 bases short and J 0 bases short, with 8 bases between. Germline-derived CDR1 and CDR2 are SQVTM and ANQGSEA. The CDR3 DNA reads TGCAGCGTTAAACAGGGCTCCTACGAGCAGTACTTC. This translates into CSVKQGSYEQYF.

This sequence joins TRBV30 and TRBJ2-3, with a possible D match to TRBD2 (5 bases). Germline V CDR1 and CDR2: GTSNPN, SVGIG (reference sequence). Trimming cost V 5 bases and J 2 bases, with 8 bases left between them. CDR3 length: 12 amino acids. The CDR3 here is CAWQRYTDTQYF. CDR3 nucleotide sequence: TGTGCCTGGCAGCGGTACACAGATACGCAGTATTTT.

Only a few counts were recorded for this clonotype. The chain carries TRBV27 and TRBJ1-5; maybe TRBD1 (6 bases). The CDR3 contains 15 residues. Looked up from germline, CDR1 is MNHEY and CDR2 is SMNVEV (reference sequence). With 7 bases removed from V and 0 bases from J, the gap between germline ends came to 13 bases. CDR3 loop: CASNWRGNSNQPQHF. The DNA of the CDR3 is TGTGCCAGCAACTGGAGGGGGAATAGCAATCAGCCCCAGCATTTT.

The rearrangement links TRBV6-4 to TRBJ1-5, with no clear D. Trimming took 10 bases from V and 8 from J, leaving 12 bases between them. There are 11 residues in the CDR3. Germline CDR1 is MRHNA and CDR2 is SNTAGT. The CDR3 protein is CATPWDEPQHF. CDR3 nucleotides: TGTGCCACGCCGTGGGATGAGCCCCAGCATTTT.

V is TRBV18 and J is TRBJ2-3; a weak D match, TRBD1 (6 bases). This CDR3 is built from 16 residues. Germline-derived CDR1 and CDR2 are KGHSH and LQKENI. The V and J ends lost 3 bases and 2 bases respectively, with 15 bases between them. CDR3 sequence reads: CASSPGRGQTTDTQYF. CDR3 coding DNA: TGTGCCAGCTCACCTGGGAGAGGACAGACCACAGATACGCAGTATTTT.

Written as DNA, the CDR3 is TGTGCCAGTAGTATGGGGCCCGAAGCTTTCTTT. It translates to CASSMGPEAFF. The V call is TRBV19, the J call TRBJ1-1, with D tentatively TRBD1 (5 bases). Trimming pared 3 bases from V and 8 bases from J, leaving 7 bases between. Germline-derived CDR1 and CDR2 are LNHDA and SQIVND (reference sequence). CDR3 size: 11 residues.

This clonotype has more than one count but fewer than ten. The chain is built from TRBV5-6 and TRBJ2-3; D uncertain. The CDR3 spans 14 residues. Germline CDR1 reads SGHDT; CDR2 reads YYEEEE. V dropped 7 bases and J dropped 1 base, with 13 bases sitting between them. CDR3 sequence (DNA): TGTGCCAGCTTCGCTCTCGCGGGCACAGATACGCAGTATTTT. Amino acids: CASFALAGTDTQYF.

Only a few counts were recorded for this clonotype. The chain joins TRBV20-1 to TRBJ2-1, with 11 bases lining up with TRBD2. Germline trimming cut 5 bases from V and 2 bases from J; bases unmatched to any gene: 5. The germline CDR1 and CDR2 sequences are DFQATT and SNEGSKA (reference sequence). The CDR3 is made up of 15 amino acids. In nucleotides, the CDR3 is TGCAGTGCTTCCTTAGCGGGAGGGCCCTACAATGAGCAGTTCTTC. Its protein product is CSASLAGGPYNEQFF.

This clonotype was counted at least ten times. The chain couples TRBV6-2 or TRBV6-3 to TRBJ2-1; 9 bases are a match to TRBD2. V was pared by 5 bases and J by 7 bases, with 9 bases of the junction left unmatched. This CDR3 contains 15 residues. Per the germline V gene, CDR1 is MNHEY and CDR2 is SVGEGT. CDR3 nucleotide sequence: TGTGCCAGCAGTAAAAGCGGGAGGACCCTAAATGAGCAGTTCTTC. It translates to CASSKSGRTLNEQFF.

The V gene is TRBV6-1, the J gene TRBJ1-5; D unclear. This CDR3 comprises 12 residues. CDR1 and CDR2 from the germline V gene are MNHNS and SASEGT. The V end lost 4 bases, the J end lost 14 bases, and 15 bases lay between the germline ends. The CDR3 sequence: CASSGRVAIKHF. For the CDR3, the DNA is TGTGCCAGCAGTGGGAGGGTCGCCATTAAGCATTTT.

This clonotype was counted many times. This chain uses TRBV2 with TRBJ1-4; no reliable D call. V was clipped by 8 bases and J by 7 bases, with 17 bases between them. The CDR3 is 14 amino acids. CDR1 and CDR2 (germline): SNHLY, FYNNEI. CDR3 sequence: CASGLRSKTEKLFF. The DNA for the CDR3 is TGTGCCAGCGGATTAAGAAGTAAAACTGAAAAACTGTTTTTT.

The chain couples TRBV6-2 or TRBV6-3 to TRBJ2-1, with TRBD2 identical over 10 bases. With 5 bases clipped from V and 7 bases from J, the junction kept 5 bases outside the gene matches. The germline V gene encodes CDR1 MNHEY and CDR2 SVGEGT. The CDR3 length is 14 residues. The CDR3 bases are TGTGCCAGCAGTCCGGGACTAGCGAATAATGAGCAGTTCTTC. It translates to CASSPGLANNEQFF.

This chain connects TRBV9 to TRBJ2-1; D not resolved. The ends were cut back, 2 bases at V and 0 bases at J, with 9 bases in the middle. CDR1 SGDLS and CDR2 YYNGEE come from the germline V gene. There are 15 residues in the CDR3. The CDR3 here is CASSVDWSSYNEQFF. CDR3 bases: TGTGCCAGCAGCGTCGACTGGAGCTCCTACAATGAGCAGTTCTTC.

This clonotype was recorded many times. The rearrangement joins TRBV28 to TRBJ2-2; D is undetermined. CDR1 MDHEN and CDR2 SYDVKM come from the germline V gene. This CDR3 comprises 12 residues. V gave up 8 bases and J gave up 9 bases, with 13 bases separating them. Here the CDR3 DNA reads TGTGCCAGCGGAACACGACACCGGGAGCTGTTTTTT. The encoded protein is CASGTRHRELFF.

This clonotype has more than one count but fewer than ten. This chain connects TRBV10-3 to TRBJ2-5, with 10 bases identical to TRBD2. The junction had 4 bases not matched to a gene; V was cut back by 5 bases and J by 1 base. CDR1 ENHRY and CDR2 SYGVKD come from the germline V gene. The CDR3 has 15 residues. The CDR3 nucleotides read TGTGCCATCAGTCGACTAGCGGGTTCCCAAGAGACCCAGTACTTC. Its protein product is CAISRLAGSQETQYF.

This clonotype occurred a few times. The chain recombines TRBV7-9 with TRBJ2-5; TRBD2 agrees at 11 bases. The V and J ends lost 5 bases and 2 bases, in that order; junction bases with no gene match: 7. This CDR3 has 16 residues. Germline V gene lookup returns CDR1 SEHNR and CDR2 FQNEAQ (reference sequence). The CDR3 is CASSPRTSGLQETQYF. DNA for the CDR3: TGTGCCAGCAGCCCGCGGACTAGCGGGTTACAAGAGACCCAGTACTTC.

This clonotype was seen many times. The V gene is TRBV29-1, the J gene TRBJ2-3; weak D call: TRBD2 (5 bases). CDR3 size: 13 residues. CDR1 is SQVTM and CDR2 is ANQGSEA in the germline V gene. Trimming cost V 8 bases and J 1 base, with 13 bases left between them. Here the CDR3 reads CSTPDSGTDTQYF. CDR3 nucleotides: TGCAGCACCCCGGACTCAGGCACAGATACGCAGTATTTT.